These T cell receptor beta chains were read from a single sample in a study of human T cells and chemical hapten exposure. TCRdb ran MiXCR on the RACE reads and lists one entry per CDR3 protein. The sample includes under 200,000 distinct CDR3 sequences, approximately 29% of them seen just once. This specimen was whole blood, taken in connection with sensitization to the hapten diphenylcyclopropenone (DPC). These receptors were collected from a woman in her 30s with alopecia areata. Some clones in this sample may be carry-over from other donors' samples. Each CDR3 is given with its conserved first and last residue.

v_call,j_call,cdr3_aa
TRBV6-5,TRBJ2-2,CASSLSANTGELFF
TRBV2,TRBJ2-2,CASSESRRGTGELFF
TRBV7-2,TRBJ2-1,CASSLGTLGNEQFF
TRBV30,TRBJ2-1,CAWSAGGTNDNEQFF
TRBV29-1,TRBJ2-3,CSVTSGGGYTQYF
TRBV6-2/TRBV6-3,TRBJ2-5,CASSSRTVQETQYF
TRBV29-1,TRBJ2-7,CSSSAGTGSEQYF
TRBV5-4,TRBJ2-6,CASSLGPRGGSGANVLTF
TRBV29-1,TRBJ2-3,CSVKEDTQYF
TRBV28,TRBJ2-3,CASRIFSGSTDTQYF
TRBV5-6,TRBJ2-1,CASWEGATRYNEQFF
TRBV6-2/TRBV6-3,TRBJ2-5,CASSYSGGGETQYF
TRBV7-2,TRBJ2-7,CASSLPPEYEQYF
TRBV6-1,TRBJ2-6,CASSFAVGANVLTF
TRBV24-1,TRBJ2-5,CATSDLVETQYF